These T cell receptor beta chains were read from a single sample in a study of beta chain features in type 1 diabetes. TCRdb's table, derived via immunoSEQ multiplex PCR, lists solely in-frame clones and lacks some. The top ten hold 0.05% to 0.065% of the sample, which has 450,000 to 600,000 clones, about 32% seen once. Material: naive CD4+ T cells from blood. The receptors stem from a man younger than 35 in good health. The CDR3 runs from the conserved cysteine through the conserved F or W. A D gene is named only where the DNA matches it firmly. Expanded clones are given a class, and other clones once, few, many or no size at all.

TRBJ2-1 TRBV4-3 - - TGCGCCAGCAGCCAAGAGGGACCCGGTGAGCAGTTCTTC CASSQEGPGEQFF
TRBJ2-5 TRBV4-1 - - TGCGCCAGCAGTCGCGGGGTAGGAGAGACCCAGTACTTC CASSRGVGETQYF
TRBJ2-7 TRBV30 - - TGTGCCTGGACTGTCGGCTCCTACGAGCAGTACTTC CAWTVGSYEQYF
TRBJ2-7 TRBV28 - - TGTGCCAGCAGCCGATACAACTACGAGCAGTACTTC CASSRYNYEQYF
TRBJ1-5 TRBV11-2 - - TGTGCCAGCAGCTTTAGTGTGAATCAGCCCCAGCATTTT CASSFSVNQPQHF
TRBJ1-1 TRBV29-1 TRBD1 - TGCAGCGTTGGATGGGACAGGGGCACTGAAGCTTTCTTT CSVGWDRGTEAFF
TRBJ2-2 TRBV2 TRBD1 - TGTGCCAGCAGTGCTCAGGGGGACACCGGGGAGCTGTTTTTT CASSAQGDTGELFF
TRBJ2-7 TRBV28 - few TGTGCCATAGGGGCCTACGAGCAGTACTTC CAIGAYEQYF
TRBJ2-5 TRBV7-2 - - TGTGCCAGCAGCCCACTTTCGGGTGGGGGGGAGACCCAGTACTTC CASSPLSGGGETQYF
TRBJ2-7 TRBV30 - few TGTGCCTGGAGTGTACGGGATATCTACGAGCAGTACTTC CAWSVRDIYEQYF
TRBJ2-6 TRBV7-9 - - TGTGCCAGCAGTCCCGACAGACCCTCTGGGGCCAACGTCCTGACTTTC CASSPDRPSGANVLTF
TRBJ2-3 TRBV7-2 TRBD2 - TGTGCCAGCAGCTTAGCGTTTAGCGGGAGGGCCACAGATACGCAGTATTTT CASSLAFSGRATDTQYF
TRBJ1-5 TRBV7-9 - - TGTGCCAGCAGCTTAGGGGGGTATAGCAATCAGCCCCAGCATTTT CASSLGGYSNQPQHF
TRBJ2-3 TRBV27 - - TGTGCCAGCAGGGGTGACACAGATACGCAGTATTTT CASRGDTDTQYF
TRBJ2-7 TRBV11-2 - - TGTGCCAGCAGAACCTCCGGGACCCCTTTTATAAAGCAGTACTTC CASRTSGTPFIKQYF
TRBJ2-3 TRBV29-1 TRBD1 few TGCAGCGCCGGGACAGGGGGAGATACGCAGTATTTT CSAGTGGDTQYF
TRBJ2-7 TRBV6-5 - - TGTGCCAGCAGTTTAAACAGGGATCCCTACGAGCAGTACTTC CASSLNRDPYEQYF
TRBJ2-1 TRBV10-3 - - TGTGCCATCGCTGACGGTCTCGGCTACAATGAGCAGTTCTTC CAIADGLGYNEQFF
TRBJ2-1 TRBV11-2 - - TGTGCCAGCAGCTCACCACGGGCTGCGAATGAGCAGTTCTTC CASSSPRAANEQFF
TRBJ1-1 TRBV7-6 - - TGTGCCAGCAGCTTAAGCTGGAACACTGAAGCTTTCTTT CASSLSWNTEAFF
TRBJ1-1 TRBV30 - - TGTGCCTGGATGGCAAGGCCAAACACTGAAGCTTTCTTT CAWMARPNTEAFF
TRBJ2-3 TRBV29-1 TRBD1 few TGCAGCGTAGGACAGGGGTCAGATACGCAGTATTTT CSVGQGSDTQYF
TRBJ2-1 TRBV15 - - TGTGCCACCAGCAGAGAACTCATGGGTAGCTCCTACAATGAGCAGTTCTTC CATSRELMGSSYNEQFF
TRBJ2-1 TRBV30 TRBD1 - TGTGCCTGGAGCCTGACAGGGGACAATGAGCAGTTCTTC CAWSLTGDNEQFF
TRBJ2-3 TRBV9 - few TGTGCCAGCAGCGTAGTCTCAGATACGCAGTATTTT CASSVVSDTQYF
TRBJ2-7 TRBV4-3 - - TGCGCCAGCAGTCCATCGATAGGGCTGGGCGAGCAGTACTTC CASSPSIGLGEQYF
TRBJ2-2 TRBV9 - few TGTGCCACCACCGGGAACCCGAACACCGGGGAGCTGTTTTTT CATTGNPNTGELFF
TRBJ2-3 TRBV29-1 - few TGCAGCGTTGTAAGGGTCACAGATACGCAGTATTTT CSVVRVTDTQYF
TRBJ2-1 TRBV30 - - TGTGCCTGGAGTGCCAAAGGAGGGCTAGCGAGATACAATGAGCAGTTCTTC CAWSAKGGLARYNEQFF
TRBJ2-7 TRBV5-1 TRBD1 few TGCGCCAGCAGCTCTGTTACCGGGACAGGGAACGAGCAGTACTTC CASSSVTGTGNEQYF
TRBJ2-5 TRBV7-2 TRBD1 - TGTGCCAGCAGCCAAGACAGGGCCCAAGAGACCCAGTACTTC CASSQDRAQETQYF
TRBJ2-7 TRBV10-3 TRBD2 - TGTGCCATCCGAGGGACTAGCGGAACCTACGAGCAGTACTTC CAIRGTSGTYEQYF
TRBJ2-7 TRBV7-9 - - TGTGCCAGCAGCCTTGACACGGGCGAGCAGTACTTC CASSLDTGEQYF
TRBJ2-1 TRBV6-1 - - TGTGCCAGCAGTGTTGCGACAGCCCTCAATGAGCAGTTCTTC CASSVATALNEQFF
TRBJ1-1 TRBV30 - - TGTGCCTTTTTCAGGGGTGGAAACACTGAAGCTTTCTTT CAFFRGGNTEAFF
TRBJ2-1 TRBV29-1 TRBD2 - TGCAGCGTTGAAGATCTTCGGGCGGGAGATCTCAATGAGCAGTTCTTC CSVEDLRAGDLNEQFF
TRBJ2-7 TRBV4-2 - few TGTGCCAGCAGCCGAGAGGGACGGGACTACGAGCAGTACTTC CASSREGRDYEQYF
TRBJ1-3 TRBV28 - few TGTGCCAGCAGTTTCGGGCAGAACTCTGGAAACACCATATATTTT CASSFGQNSGNTIYF
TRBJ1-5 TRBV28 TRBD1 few TGTGCCAGCTTGGACAGGCGGAGCAATCAGCCCCAGCATTTT CASLDRRSNQPQHF
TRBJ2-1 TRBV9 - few TGTGCCAGCAGCGTACTGGGGGCAAGCTCCTACAATGAGCAGTTCTTC CASSVLGASSYNEQFF
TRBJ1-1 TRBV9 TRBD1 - TGTGCCAGCAGCGCACAGGGGTTCGGGTTGGCTTTCTTT CASSAQGFGLAFF
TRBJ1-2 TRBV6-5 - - TGTGCCACAAAACCTAACGGGGTTCTCTATGGCTACACCTTC CATKPNGVLYGYTF
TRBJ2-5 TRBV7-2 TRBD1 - TGTGCCAGCAGCCTACAGGGGGGCCAAGAGACCCAGTACTTC CASSLQGGQETQYF
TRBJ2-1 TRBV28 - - TGTGCCAGCAGTTTACACCGGAGGTCCTACAATGAGCAGTTCTTC CASSLHRRSYNEQFF
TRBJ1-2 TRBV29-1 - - TGCAGCGGGGGGTTGGGCAGTAACTATGGCTACACCTTC CSGGLGSNYGYTF
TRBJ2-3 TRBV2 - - TGTGCCAGCAGCCCACATGACCCTAATTCGGATACGCAGTATTTT CASSPHDPNSDTQYF
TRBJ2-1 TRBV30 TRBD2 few TGTGCCTGGAGTGCTGGACTAGCGGTATACAATGAGCAGTTCTTC CAWSAGLAVYNEQFF
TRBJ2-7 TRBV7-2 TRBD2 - TGTGCCAGCAGCCTTACGGGGGGGAACTACGAGCAGTACTTC CASSLTGGNYEQYF
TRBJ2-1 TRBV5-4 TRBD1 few TGTGCCAGCAGCTTGGATGTGGGACAGGGTCATGAGCAGTTCTTC CASSLDVGQGHEQFF